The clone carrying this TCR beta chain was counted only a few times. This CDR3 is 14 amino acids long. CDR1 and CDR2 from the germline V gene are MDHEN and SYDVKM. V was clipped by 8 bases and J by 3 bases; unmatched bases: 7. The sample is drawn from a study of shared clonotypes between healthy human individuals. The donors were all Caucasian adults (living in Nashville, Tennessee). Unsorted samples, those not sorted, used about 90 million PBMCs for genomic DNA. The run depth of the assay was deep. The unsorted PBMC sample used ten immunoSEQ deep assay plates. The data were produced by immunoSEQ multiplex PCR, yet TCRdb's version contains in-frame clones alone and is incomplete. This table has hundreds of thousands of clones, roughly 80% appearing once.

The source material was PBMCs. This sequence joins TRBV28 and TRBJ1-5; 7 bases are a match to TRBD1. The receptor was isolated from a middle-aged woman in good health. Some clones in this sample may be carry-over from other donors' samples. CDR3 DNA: TGTGCCAGCGGTTCACAGGGGCACAATCAGCCCCAGCATTTT. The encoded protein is CASGSQGHNQPQHF.